The T cell receptor beta chain under discussion was sequenced for a study of T cells in pancreatic ductal adenocarcinoma. Repertoires were generated with immunoSEQ multiplex PCR, while TCRdb's copy carries only in-frame clones and drops some. The repertoire has 16,000 or so clones, around nine tenths of them found once; the top ten carry 16%. This CDR3 is built from 16 residues. Germline values: CDR1 SNHLY, CDR2 FYNNEI. V gave up 4 bases and J gave up 0 bases, with 12 bases separating them. No neoadjuvant therapy was given to the selected pancreatic ductal adenocarcinoma patients before their surgery.

The chain combines TRBV2 with TRBJ2-2; no clear D gene. The TCR sequence derives from a human donor with pancreatic ductal adenocarcinoma. Material for sequencing was PBMCs. The CDR3 is CASSVDLPANTGELFF. In DNA, the CDR3 is TGTGCCAGCAGTGTAGACTTACCCGCGAACACCGGGGAGCTGTTTTTT. Filled out from reference TRBV2 and TRBJ2-2, the complete variable domain reads EPEVTQTPSHQVTQMGQEVILRCVPISNHLYFYWYRQILGQKVEFLVSFYNNEISEKSEIFDDQFSVERPDGSNFTLKIRSTKLEDSAMYFCASSVDLPANTGELFFGEGSRLTVL.